A selection of T cell receptor beta chains follows, all from one sample in a study of T cell repertoires in cytomegalovirus infection. TCRdb re-analysed the reads in MiXCR, keeping a single row per CDR3 protein. The data contain roughly 100,000 distinct CDR3 sequences, 16% of them singletons. The sample consisted of PBMCs. The receptor set was obtained from a human donor in good health (CMV status not recorded). Some clones in this sample may be carry-over from other donors' samples. Each CDR3 is given with its conserved first and last residue. D genes are given only for firm matches. Size tells how often a clone was seen (once, few, many) or the class of an expanded clone, and some rows leave it out.

j_gene,abundance,v_gene,d_gene,len,CDR3nt,CDR3aa
TRBJ2-2,few,TRBV7-6,TRBD2,14,TGTGCCAGCACCGTGGGGAGGGTCACCGGGGAGCTGTTTTTT,CASTVGRVTGELFF
TRBJ2-5,many,TRBV7-2,TRBD2,14,TGTGCCAGCAGCCCTAGCGGGGTCCAAGAGACCCAGTACTTC,CASSPSGVQETQYF
TRBJ2-1,-,TRBV20-1,-,17,TGCAGTGCTAGGCCGAGGTTCGCACCCCGCTCCTACAATGAGCAGTTCTTC,CSARPRFAPRSYNEQFF
TRBJ2-1,-,TRBV28,-,13,TGTGCCAGCAGTTTTGGGTTCGGGAATGAGCAGTTCTTC,CASSFGFGNEQFF
TRBJ2-7,-,TRBV20-1,TRBD1,14,TGCAGTGCTGATCCGCCGGGACAGGCCTTCGAGCAGTACTTC,CSADPPGQAFEQYF
TRBJ1-6,-,TRBV27,TRBD1,17,TGTGCCAGCAGTTTCCTACGGACAGGAATCGGTAATTCACCCCTCCACTTT,CASSFLRTGIGNSPLHF
TRBJ1-1,few,TRBV18,-,14,TGTGCCAGCTCACCAGGGGGCTGGAACACTGAAGCTTTCTTT,CASSPGGWNTEAFF
TRBJ2-3,many,TRBV5-1,-,15,TGCGCCAGCAGCTTAACGGTTACAGGGTCAGATACGCAGTATTTT,CASSLTVTGSDTQYF
TRBJ2-3,-,TRBV29-1,TRBD1,11,TGCAGCGGGGGGGCCAAACAGGGGGAGTATTTT,CSGGAKQGEYF
TRBJ1-1,many,TRBV7-2,TRBD1,17,TGTGCCAGCAGCCCCGGACAGGGGATGGGTTTGAACACTGAAGCTTTCTTT,CASSPGQGMGLNTEAFF
TRBJ2-7,-,TRBV6-2/TRBV6-3,-,16,TGTGCCAGCAGTTATATAGTTGGGACATCAGCGAACGAGCAGTACTTC,CASSYIVGTSANEQYF
TRBJ2-1,-,TRBV19,TRBD1,13,TGTGCCAGTAGTACCCAACAGGGGAGTGAGCAGTTCTTC,CASSTQQGSEQFF
TRBJ2-4,many,TRBV11-3,TRBD1,14,TGTGCCAGCAGCTTGGGGACAGGGCTAAACATTCAGTACTTC,CASSLGTGLNIQYF
TRBJ2-2,many,TRBV7-8,TRBD2,14,TGTGCCAGCAGCTTAATACGGGGGGCCGGGGAGCTGTTTTTT,CASSLIRGAGELFF
TRBJ2-5,many,TRBV7-2,-,15,TGTGCCAGCAGCTTAAGGAATACGGGTCCAGAGACCCAGTACTTC,CASSLRNTGPETQYF
TRBJ1-1,-,TRBV5-6,-,14,TGTGCCAGCAGCTTCCGCCAGAGTGGAACTGAAGCTTTCTTT,CASSFRQSGTEAFF
TRBJ1-4,-,TRBV7-8,-,12,TGTGCCAGCAGCCCGGGGGGTGAAAAACTGTTTTTT,CASSPGGEKLFF
TRBJ1-5,few,TRBV4-2,-,13,TGTGCCAGCAGCCAAAACAGGGATCAGCCCCAGCATTTT,CASSQNRDQPQHF
TRBJ1-2,-,TRBV5-5,TRBD1,16,TGTGCCAGCAGCCTTATTGCCGGGACAGGGGGCTTTGGCTACACCTTC,CASSLIAGTGGFGYTF
TRBJ2-5,many,TRBV7-9,TRBD2,14,TGTGCCAGCAGCTTTAGCGGGAATCAAGAGACCCAGTACTTC,CASSFSGNQETQYF
TRBJ1-6,few,TRBV10-3,TRBD1,15,TGTGCCATCAGTGAGACCGGGACAGGGAACTTGGCCCTCCACTTT,CAISETGTGNLALHF
TRBJ1-1,-,TRBV19,TRBD1,15,TGTGCCAGTAGTATCGGGGACAGGTGGAGAACTGAAGCTTTCTTT,CASSIGDRWRTEAFF
TRBJ2-5,-,TRBV29-1,TRBD1,14,TGCAGCGTTTCCCCTTCGACAGGGCGAGAGACCCAGTACTTC,CSVSPSTGRETQYF
TRBJ1-1,many,TRBV20-1,-,13,TGCAGCGCCCAGACTAGGGAGGTCACTGAAGCTTTCTTT,CSAQTREVTEAFF
TRBJ1-5,-,TRBV20-1,TRBD1,14,TGCAGTGCTAGAGAAGGGACAGATAATCAGCCCCAGCATTTT,CSAREGTDNQPQHF
TRBJ2-7,few,TRBV29-1,-,13,TGCAGCGTCGATACAGGGAACTCCTACGAGCAGTACTTC,CSVDTGNSYEQYF
TRBJ2-5,few,TRBV2,TRBD2,14,TGTGCCAGCAGGGGTGGACTAGCGGAAGAGACCCAGTACTTC,CASRGGLAEETQYF
TRBJ1-4,few,TRBV19,-,15,TGTGCCAGTAGCCCTGGAGGGGCAACTAATGAAAAACTGTTTTTT,CASSPGGATNEKLFF
TRBJ1-2,many,TRBV7-3,TRBD1,13,TGTGCCAGCAGCTCCACAGGGGGTTTAGGCTACACCTTC,CASSSTGGLGYTF
TRBJ2-3,-,TRBV7-2,TRBD2,17,TGTGCCAGCAGCTTAGGCCTGCTAGCGGGGGTGGCGGATAGGCAGTATTTT,CASSLGLLAGVADRQYF
TRBJ2-2,-,TRBV4-3,-,14,TGCGCCAGCAGCCGACAGGGAGGAGGCGGGGAGCTGTTTTTT,CASSRQGGGGELFF
TRBJ2-5,few,TRBV20-1,-,13,TGCAGTGCTCGTACAGGAGCCCCAGAGACCCAGTACTTC,CSARTGAPETQYF
TRBJ2-7,many,TRBV7-9,TRBD2,18,TGTGCCAGCAGCCCGACCCGGACTAGCGGGGGACGTACCTACGAGCAGTACTTC,CASSPTRTSGGRTYEQYF
TRBJ2-5,many,TRBV5-1,-,13,TGCGCCAGCAGCTCCACGGTAGGAGAGACCCAGTACTTC,CASSSTVGETQYF
TRBJ1-2,-,TRBV7-3,-,13,TGTGCCAGCAGCTTAACGATAGGAGATGGCTACACCTTC,CASSLTIGDGYTF
TRBJ2-3,-,TRBV12-3/TRBV12-4,-,13,TGTGCCAGCGATGGGGGCCTGCCAGATACGCAGTATTTT,CASDGGLPDTQYF
TRBJ2-3,-,TRBV3-1,-,15,TGTGCCAGCAGCCTAGGGACAACGACCCCAGATACGCAGTATTTT,CASSLGTTTPDTQYF
TRBJ1-5,many,TRBV7-2,TRBD1,16,TGTGCCAGCAGCCTAACACAGGGGATTCCCAATCAGCCCCAGCATTTT,CASSLTQGIPNQPQHF
TRBJ2-5,-,TRBV12-3/TRBV12-4,-,13,TGTGCCAGCAGCCTCAGGGAGCGAGAGACCCAGTACTTC,CASSLRERETQYF
TRBJ2-2,many,TRBV6-5,TRBD1,16,TGTGCCAGCAGTTACCCCGGGACAGGGGGGGCCGGGGAGCTGTTTTTT,CASSYPGTGGAGELFF
TRBJ2-1,few,TRBV9,-,13,TGTGCTTCCGGGAGGGGGCCGAACAATGAGCAGTTCTTC,CASGRGPNNEQFF
TRBJ2-7,many,TRBV12-3/TRBV12-4,-,13,TGTGCCAGCAGTTTCGCGGGTGCCCTGGGGCAGTACTTC,CASSFAGALGQYF
TRBJ2-3,-,TRBV28,TRBD1,17,TGTGCCAGCAGGCCGCCTCCGGGACAGGGCAGTTCAGATACGCAGTATTTT,CASRPPPGQGSSDTQYF
TRBJ2-1,-,TRBV25-1,TRBD2,14,TGTGCCAGCAGTATAGCGGGGGGGCACGGTGAGCAGTTCTTC,CASSIAGGHGEQFF